This T cell receptor (beta chain) was observed in a study of T cells in Graves' hyperthyroidism and ophthalmopathy. Study-level background: Initial diagnosis, before any treatment, was when peripheral blood was collected.

The TCR beta CDR3 regions underwent amplification using RNA transcripts as the source. The primer set for the first-round RT-PCR of the TCR CDR3 was HTBI. From the multiplex PCR reads, TCRdb called clonotypes with MiXCR, one entry per CDR3 protein. The sample lists roughly 150,000 distinct CDR3 sequences; 9.4% were seen once. Per the germline V gene, CDR1 is LNHDA and CDR2 is SQIVND (reference sequence). The CDR3 loop spans 17 amino acids. The ends lost 5 bases at V and 6 bases at J; junction bases unmatched: 10. This sample holds PBMCs from 8 to 10 ml fresh peripheral blood. At least ten counts were recorded for this clonotype.

The J gene is TRBJ2-2, the V gene TRBV19; the match to TRBD2 covers 12 bases. The sample taken for sequencing was blood. The clonotype comes from a woman between 18 and 30 years old with Graves' hyperthyroidism that later progressed to Graves' ophthalmopathy. The CDR3 sequence is CASSGTSGRQVSGELFF. CDR3 nucleotides: TGTGCCAGTAGTGGGACTAGCGGGCGTCAAGTATCCGGGGAGCTGTTTTTT.